The sequence of this T cell receptor beta chain was determined in a study of graft-versus-host responses after intestinal transplantation. Study-wide background: Transplantation in recipients was multivisceral, liver-intestinal, or isolated intestinal. After anti-thymocyte globulin induction, recipients took tacrolimus and steroids for 2 to 3 years. Study-wide findings and caveats: The marrow of recipients harbored GvH clones, and ileum or blood showed some of them first.

The germline V gene has CDR1 SGHTA and CDR2 FQGTGA. The V and J ends lost 2 bases and 6 bases respectively, with 13 bases between them. This CDR3 has 14 residues. This clone occurred once. What it binds is not known. Measured with immunoSEQ multiplex PCR; TCRdb has only the in-frame clones, and not every one. The repertoire holds 85,000 to 100,000 clones, with around 90% as singletons. This chain connects TRBV7-3 to TRBJ1-2; perhaps TRBD1 as D (5 bases). The sequencing here drew on unstimulated CD4+ T cells sorted from spleen or lymph node cells, taken before intestinal transplant. This receptor was identified in a human donor who received an intestinal transplant. The CDR3 sequence: CASSLAPGGDGYTF. CDR3 nucleotide sequence: TGTGCCAGCAGCTTAGCTCCGGGGGGTGATGGCTACACCTTC.